These 29 T cell receptor beta chains came from one sample sequenced in a study of shared clonotypes between healthy human individuals. Some clones are missing from TCRdb's copy, which holds only in-frame ones; the method was immunoSEQ multiplex PCR. Here the sample spans some 2.1 million clones, around 93% being singletons. CD8 cells classed as naive were CD45RO-negative and positively selected for CCR7, excluding terminally differentiated effector memory CD45RA+ cells. Material for sequencing was naive CD8+ T cells from PBMCs. The receptors come from a man aged 18 to 35 in good health. Some clones in this sample may be carry-over from other donors' samples.

This clone was seen only once. V is TRBV4-3 and J is TRBJ1-1, with TRBD1 matching over 7 bases. The CDR3 is made up of 15 amino acids. The V segment lost 4 bases and the J segment 1 base; nucleotides outside the gene matches: 6. Germline V gives CDR1 LGHNA, CDR2 YSLEER. For the CDR3, the DNA is TGCGCCAGCAGCCGCTACAGGGGATCGAACACTGAAGCTTTCTTT. Translation gives CASSRYRGSNTEAFF.

The chain combines TRBV4-1 with TRBJ1-5; D is perhaps TRBD1 (6 bases). Germline CDR1 is MGHRA and CDR2 is YSYEKL. The CDR3 extends over 15 amino acids. V lost 0 bases and J 7 bases, leaving 13 bases between the germline ends. The CDR3 nucleotides read TGCGCCAGCAGCCAAGAACCAGGGGCTGGGCAGCCCCAGCATTTT. Translating it yields CASSQEPGAGQPQHF.

The chain carries TRBV2 and TRBJ2-3; D unresolved. V was clipped by 3 bases and J by 3 bases, with 4 bases between them. Germline-derived CDR1 and CDR2 are SNHLY and FYNNEI. CDR3 length equals 12 residues. The CDR3 reads CASSDGTDTQYF. The CDR3 coding sequence is TGTGCCAGCAGTGATGGAACAGATACGCAGTATTTT.

This clone appeared once. The chain is built from TRBV19 and TRBJ2-7; TRBD2 might be the D (7 bases). Trimming stripped 7 bases from V and 6 bases from J, with 22 bases between. Germline CDR1 LNHDA, CDR2 SQIVND (reference sequence). This CDR3 comprises 15 residues. The CDR3 DNA sequence: TGTGCCAGTATCTATCCTGGGCCGCGGGGGCCCGAGCAGTACTTC. It is translated as CASIYPGPRGPEQYF.

This clone was picked up one time. The chain couples TRBV4-3 to TRBJ2-5, with D unresolved. CDR1 is LGHNA, CDR2 YSLEER, per germline. V was pared by 1 base and J by 5 bases, with 8 bases between. This CDR3 comprises 13 residues. Written as DNA, the CDR3 is TGCGCCAGCAGCCAAGCTTCTGGGGAGACCCAGTACTTC. It yields the protein CASSQASGETQYF.

The rearrangement links TRBV29-1 to TRBJ2-7, with a possible D match to TRBD1 (6 bases). Germline V lookup: CDR1 SQVTM, CDR2 ANQGSEA. CDR3 size: 14 residues. V gave up 5 bases and J gave up 6 bases, with 20 bases separating them. CDR3 amino acids: CSVHLSGTPLEQYF. The CDR3 DNA is TGCAGCGTTCACCTCTCCGGGACACCACTCGAGCAGTACTTC.

The chain couples TRBV4-1 to TRBJ2-5; 14 bases are shared with TRBD2. Germline V gives CDR1 MGHRA, CDR2 YSYEKL. The CDR3 has 15 amino acids. V was clipped by 4 bases and J by 7 bases; unmatched bases: 5. CDR3 amino acids: CASSPGTSGSGTQYF. The CDR3 nucleotides are TGCGCCAGCAGCCCCGGGACTAGCGGGAGTGGGACCCAGTACTTC.

The rearrangement uses TRBV7-8 and TRBJ1-2; the match to TRBD1 covers 7 bases. Germline values: CDR1 SGHVS, CDR2 FQNEAQ. J gave up 4 bases and V 2 bases, and 19 bases lay outside the gene matches. This CDR3 spans 19 amino acids. The CDR3 is CASSLFQSTGEMGTYGYTF. CDR3 bases: TGTGCCAGCAGCTTATTCCAGTCCACAGGGGAAATGGGCACCTATGGCTACACCTTC.

The chain links TRBV5-1 to TRBJ1-2; 9 nucleotides match TRBD1. The V gene's germline CDR1 is SGHRS and CDR2 YFSETQ. J gave up 4 bases and V 0 bases, and 4 bases lay outside the gene matches. There are 15 residues in the CDR3. CDR3 bases: TGCGCCAGCAGCTTGGGCCGGGACAGGGCCTATGGCTACACCTTC. Protein sequence: CASSLGRDRAYGYTF.

This clone was detected only once. The chain recombines TRBV19 with TRBJ2-5; possible D gene TRBD2, 5 bases. V gave up 6 bases and J gave up 5 bases, with 13 bases separating them. Per germline, CDR1 LNHDA and CDR2 SQIVND (reference sequence). The CDR3 sequence is 13 residues long. This CDR3 reads CASSPSGWETQYF. CDR3 in DNA: TGTGCCAGTAGCCCCTCGGGATGGGAGACCCAGTACTTC.

The chain carries TRBV7-9 and TRBJ1-2; D not certain. V lost 5 bases and J lost 10, with 14 bases in between. The CDR3 consists of 12 residues. The germline CDR1 and CDR2 sequences are SEHNR and FQNEAQ (reference sequence). CDR3 sequence: CASSPGRGAYTF. DNA for the CDR3: TGTGCCAGCAGCCCCGGCCGGGGAGCCTACACCTTC.

The chain links TRBV5-6 to TRBJ2-1; tentative D call: TRBD2 (6 bases). Per germline, CDR1 SGHDT and CDR2 YYEEEE. Trimming shortened V by 3 bases and J by 10 bases, and 14 bases separated the two germline ends. CDR3 length equals 13 residues. The CDR3 sequence is CASSWDGGGEQFF. CDR3 nucleotide sequence: TGTGCCAGCAGCTGGGATGGGGGAGGCGAGCAGTTCTTC.

The V call is TRBV11-2, the J call TRBJ1-2; no reliable D call. The germline gives CDR1 SGHAT, CDR2 FQNNGV. V was shortened by 0 bases and J by 8 bases, with 28 bases between the two germline ends. The CDR3 spans 19 residues. CDR3: CASSLEGTAIRTELGGYTF. CDR3 coding DNA: TGTGCCAGCAGCTTAGAGGGCACGGCTATAAGGACTGAGCTTGGGGGCTACACCTTC.

A remark on this clone: The junction does not match germline at one end; this may be a read error. V usage is TRBV9 and J usage is TRBJ1-1; tentatively, D is TRBD1 (5 bases). Germline lookup yields CDR1 SGDLS and CDR2 YYNGEE. The length of the CDR3 is 14 residues. CDR3 nucleotide sequence: TGTGCCAGCAGCGTAGGAGGGGCGAACGCTGAAGCTTTCTTT. It specifies CASSVGGANAEAFF.

A remark on this clone: The junction shows a germline mismatch at one end, possibly a read error. The chain links TRBV13 to TRBJ2-5; 8 bases match TRBD1. CDR1 PRHDT and CDR2 FYEKMQ come from the germline V gene (reference sequence). CDR3 length: 13 amino acids. CDR3 amino acids: CASSTDLDRVVHF. The CDR3 DNA reads TGTGCCAGCAGCACGGACCTGGACAGGGTTGTCCACTTC.

The rearrangement uses TRBV6-1 and TRBJ2-3; D ambiguous. The CDR3 spans 17 residues. Trimming removed 2 bases at V and 1 base at J, with 16 bases between. CDR1 and CDR2 (germline): MNHNS, SASEGT. CDR3 nucleotide sequence: TGTGCCAGCAGTGAATTGAGTCCGGTGGTAGGCACAGATACGCAGTATTTT. This gives the protein CASSELSPVVGTDTQYF.

The chain links TRBV6-1 to TRBJ2-3, with a tentative D call TRBD1 (6 bases). Germline V gene lookup returns CDR1 MNHNS and CDR2 SASEGT. V was trimmed by 6 bases and J by 6 bases, leaving 19 bases between them. This CDR3 region has 15 residues. The chain's CDR3 is CASSFSQGPLDTQYF. CDR3 in DNA: TGTGCCAGCAGCTTTTCACAGGGTCCGCTGGATACGCAGTATTTT.

V usage is TRBV11-3 and J usage is TRBJ2-1; 9 bases agree with TRBD1. The CDR3 contains 14 residues. Germline V CDR1 and CDR2: SGHNT, YENEEA. V lost 6 bases and J lost 13; bases outside the gene matches: 13. The CDR3 sequence: CASSHRDRAYLQFF. DNA of the CDR3: TGTGCCAGCAGTCATCGGGACAGGGCCTACTTACAGTTCTTC.

V gene TRBV7-9 combines with J gene TRBJ1-2; the D gene is possibly TRBD1 (5 bases). CDR3 length: 15 residues. Looked up from germline, CDR1 is SEHNR and CDR2 is FQNEAQ (reference sequence). The germline V and J ends were trimmed by 5 bases and 4 bases, with 17 bases remaining between them. The CDR3 region has the DNA TGTGCCAGCAGCCCACCCGTGGGGCCGTCCTATGGCTACACCTTC. Protein: CASSPPVGPSYGYTF.

The chain uses TRBV29-1 and TRBJ2-1, with 7 bases identical to TRBD1. The CDR3 has 14 residues. Per germline, CDR1 SQVTM and CDR2 ANQGSEA. V shed 7 bases, J shed 6 bases, and the junction held 12 bases outside the gene matches. CDR3 loop: CSAQLRTGPNEQFF. As DNA, the CDR3 is TGCAGCGCACAATTACGGACAGGACCCAATGAGCAGTTCTTC.

V usage is TRBV4-3 and J usage is TRBJ1-4; D is uncertain. The ends were cut back, 3 bases at V and 2 bases at J, with 16 bases in the middle. Germline V gives CDR1 LGHNA, CDR2 YSLEER. The CDR3 totals 17 residues. In DNA, the CDR3 is TGCGCCAGCAGCCAGACCCCCCCACGTGCGACTAATGAAAAACTGTTTTTT. Translating gives CASSQTPPRATNEKLFF.

The chain has TRBV6-6 and TRBJ2-5; 10 bases align to TRBD2. J gave up 3 bases and V 3 bases, and 7 bases lay outside the gene matches. Germline values: CDR1 MNHNY, CDR2 SVGAGI (reference sequence). The CDR3 is 16 residues long. The CDR3 DNA follows: TGTGCCAGCAGTTATTATAGGCTAGCGGGAGAAGAGACCCAGTACTTC. It codes for CASSYYRLAGEETQYF.

The rearrangement links TRBV6-5 to TRBJ2-7; possibly TRBD1 for D (5 bases). The CDR3 totals 13 residues. Trimming took off 5 bases at V and 5 bases at J, with 13 bases between the two ends. The V gene's germline CDR1 is MNHEY and CDR2 SVGAGI. CDR3 protein: CASSNLGQHEQYF. CDR3 coding DNA: TGTGCCAGCAGTAATTTGGGGCAGCACGAGCAGTACTTC.

The chain combines TRBV19 with TRBJ2-2, with TRBD2 as a possible D gene (6 bases). The CDR3 covers 15 residues. The V end lost 6 bases, the J end lost 1 base, and 12 bases lay between the germline ends. Germline assignment: CDR1 LNHDA and CDR2 SQIVND (reference sequence). The CDR3 here is CASSTVRENTGELFF. CDR3 nucleotides: TGTGCCAGTAGCACTGTGCGGGAGAACACCGGGGAGCTGTTTTTT.

The chain employs TRBV7-9 and TRBJ2-1; D is perhaps TRBD1 or TRBD2 (5 bases each). The CDR3 has 17 amino acids. Germline V CDR1 and CDR2: SEHNR, FQNEAQ (reference sequence). Trimming shortened V by 5 bases and J by 0 bases, and 17 bases separated the two germline ends. The CDR3, as DNA: TGTGCCAGCAGCGGGACGGGGCTAAGTCGCTCCTACAATGAGCAGTTCTTC. Translation gives CASSGTGLSRSYNEQFF.

The chain recombines TRBV5-1 with TRBJ1-1; TRBD1 is a possible D gene (6 bases). The CDR3 runs 12 residues. The V gene lost 4 bases and the J gene lost 8 bases, with 12 bases spanning the gap. Germline V gene sequence: CDR1 SGHRS, CDR2 YFSETQ. This chain's CDR3 is CASSGRTAEAFF. In DNA form, the CDR3 reads TGCGCCAGCAGCGGACGGACAGCAGAAGCTTTCTTT.

The chain carries TRBV7-8 and TRBJ1-2; no clear D. Trimming pared 3 bases from V and 6 bases from J, leaving 17 bases between. Germline assignment: CDR1 SGHVS and CDR2 FQNEAQ. The CDR3 covers 15 residues. CDR3 in amino acids: CASSFRVAPPDGYTF. CDR3 DNA sequence: TGTGCCAGCAGCTTTCGGGTCGCCCCGCCGGATGGCTACACCTTC.

This sequence joins TRBV2 and TRBJ2-7, with 8 bases matching TRBD1. Looked up from germline, CDR1 is SNHLY and CDR2 is FYNNEI. The CDR3 runs to 14 residues. The V and J ends lost 6 bases and 5 bases, in that order; junction bases with no gene match: 9. The chain's CDR3 is CASSQPDRVDEQYF. CDR3 nucleotide sequence: TGTGCCAGCAGCCAACCGGACAGGGTGGACGAGCAGTACTTC.

V and J are TRBV28 and TRBJ2-7; the match to TRBD2 covers 9 bases. CDR1 MDHEN and CDR2 SYDVKM come from the germline V gene. Trimming cost V 6 bases and J 0 bases; bases outside gene matches: 15. The CDR3 totals 18 residues. Here the CDR3 reads CASSDFINPSGASYEQYF. CDR3 DNA sequence: TGTGCCAGCAGCGACTTTATTAACCCTAGCGGGGCCTCCTACGAGCAGTACTTC.